This T cell receptor beta chain was sequenced during a study of T cell responses to AZD1222 COVID-19 vaccine. Overall study findings and caveats: Unmutated regions of variants are reportedly targeted by nearly half of spike-specific TCRs. Repertoire sampling was restricted to post-peak T cell response timepoints.

Produced via immunoSEQ multiplex PCR; TCRdb's table is partial and in-frame only. The data hold 120,000 or so clones, with just over 90% observed a single time. V lost 3 bases to trimming and J lost 2 bases, with 17 bases between them. The length of the CDR3 is 16 residues. Germline values: CDR1 LGHDT, CDR2 YNNKEL (reference sequence). With regard to this clone: Its antigen remains unknown.

This rearrangement joins TRBV3-1 (or the pseudogene TRBV3-2) to TRBJ2-7, with D perhaps matching TRBD2 (6 bases). The sample in question was peripheral blood, obtained on day 0 of AZD1222 vaccination. The TCR was taken from an adult in good health. The CDR3, as DNA: TGTGCCAGCAGCCACACGGGCAGCGGGCAAACCTACGAGCAGTACTTC. It yields the protein CASSHTGSGQTYEQYF.